The 6 T cell receptor beta chains listed next were all sequenced from one sample in a study of T-cell memory formation after mild COVID-19. TCRdb processed the 5' RACE reads anew with MiXCR; each CDR3 protein has one entry. This table holds 350,000 to 500,000 distinct CDR3 sequences, roughly a quarter found once. Source material: PBMCs or a T cell subset sorted from them (not recorded which). The receptors here all came from an adult woman who had mild COVID-19 (a few samples of this study predate the infection). Cell type and time point are not known.

This chain links TRBV12-3 or TRBV12-4 with TRBJ2-2; 7 bases line up with TRBD2. CDR3 length equals 14 residues. Trimming cost V 4 bases and J 7 bases; bases outside gene matches: 6. CDR3 region: CASSWRTGGGELFF. CDR3 in DNA: TGTGCCAGCAGTTGGCGGACGGGGGGCGGGGAGCTGTTTTTT.

There are a few counts of this clonotype. The rearrangement uses TRBV20-1 and TRBJ2-7, with D perhaps matching TRBD2 (5 bases). CDR3 length equals 11 residues. The germline gives CDR1 DFQATT, CDR2 SNEGSKA (reference sequence). Trimming pared 6 bases from V and 6 bases from J, leaving 12 bases between. CDR3 in amino acids: CSAEGRAEQYF. In DNA, the CDR3 is TGCAGTGCAGAAGGGCGGGCCGAGCAGTACTTC.

This clonotype turned up a few times. The chain has TRBV5-1 and TRBJ2-7; TRBD1 matches 9 bases. CDR1 is SGHRS and CDR2 is YFSETQ in the germline V gene. The CDR3 extends over 14 amino acids. V dropped 3 bases and J dropped 7; count of bases not matched to a gene: 8. CDR3 protein: CASSSTGTGWEQYF. The CDR3 DNA reads TGCGCCAGCAGCTCAACCGGGACAGGGTGGGAGCAGTACTTC.

This clonotype was detected a few times. V gene TRBV5-1 combines with J gene TRBJ2-7, with D possibly called TRBD1 or TRBD2 (5 bases each). V lost 0 bases and J 1 base, leaving 17 bases between the germline ends. CDR3 size: 17 residues. Germline V gene sequence: CDR1 SGHRS, CDR2 YFSETQ. CDR3 sequence (DNA): TGCGCCAGCAGCTTGGGACCTCGAACCGGGGCGTCCTACGAGCAGTACTTC. Translated, it gives CASSLGPRTGASYEQYF. Full variable domain (remainder filled in from reference TRBV5-1 and TRBJ2-7): KAGVTQTPRYLIKTRGQQVTLSCSPISGHRSVSWYQQTPGQGLQFLFEYFSETQRNKGNFPGRFSGRQFSNSRSEMNVSTLELGDSALYLCASSLGPRTGASYEQYFGPGTRLTVT.

The genes are TRBV11-2 and TRBJ2-7; possibly TRBD2 for D (5 bases). The CDR3 extends over 13 amino acids. CDR1 and CDR2 from the germline V gene are SGHAT and FQNNGV. V gave up 5 bases and J gave up 4 bases, with 12 bases separating them. Here the CDR3 DNA reads TGTGCCAGCAGCCCGGGGAGCCCGTACGAGCAGTACTTC. This sequence encodes CASSPGSPYEQYF. Combining the CDR3 with reference TRBV11-2 and TRBJ2-7 gives the whole variable domain EAGVAQSPRYKIIEKRQSVAFWCNPISGHATLYWYQQILGQGPKLLIQFQNNGVVDDSQLPKDRFSAERLKGVDSTLKIQPAKLEDSAVYLCASSPGSPYEQYFGPGTRLTVT.

The chain links TRBV13 to TRBJ2-1, with 12 bases aligning to TRBD2. This CDR3 comprises 15 residues. The germline CDR1 and CDR2 sequences are PRHDT and FYEKMQ (reference sequence). V lost 2 bases, J lost 5 bases, and 1 base stayed unmatched. CDR3 amino acids: CASSLRTSGNNEQFF. The CDR3 DNA reads as TGTGCCAGCAGCTTACGGACTAGCGGGAACAATGAGCAGTTCTTC.